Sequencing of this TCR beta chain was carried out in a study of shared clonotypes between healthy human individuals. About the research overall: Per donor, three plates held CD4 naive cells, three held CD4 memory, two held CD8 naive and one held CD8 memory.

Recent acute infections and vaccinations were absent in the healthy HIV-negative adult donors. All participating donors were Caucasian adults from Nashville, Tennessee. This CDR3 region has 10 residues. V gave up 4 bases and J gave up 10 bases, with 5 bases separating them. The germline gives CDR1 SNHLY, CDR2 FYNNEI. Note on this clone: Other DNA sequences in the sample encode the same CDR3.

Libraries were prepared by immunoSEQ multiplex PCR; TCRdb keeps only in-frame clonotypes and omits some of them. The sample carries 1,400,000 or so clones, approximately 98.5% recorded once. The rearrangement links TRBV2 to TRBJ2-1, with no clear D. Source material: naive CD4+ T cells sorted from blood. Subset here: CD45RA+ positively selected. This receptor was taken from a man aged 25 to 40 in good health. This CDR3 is CASSVGEQFF. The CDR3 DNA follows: TGTGCCAGCAGTGTAGGGGAGCAGTTCTTC.